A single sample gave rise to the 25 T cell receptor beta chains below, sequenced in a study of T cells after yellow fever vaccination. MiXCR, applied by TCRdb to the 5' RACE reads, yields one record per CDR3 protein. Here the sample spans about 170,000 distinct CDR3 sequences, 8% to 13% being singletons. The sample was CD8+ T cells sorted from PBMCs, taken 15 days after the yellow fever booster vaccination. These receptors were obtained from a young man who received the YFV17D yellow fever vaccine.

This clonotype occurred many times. This CDR3 is CASSLGGGSHEQFF. The DNA of the CDR3 is TGTGCCAGCAGCTTGGGGGGGGGCTCACATGAGCAGTTCTTC. The chain couples TRBV11-2 to TRBJ2-1, with D possibly TRBD2 on 7 matching bases. The CDR3 contains 14 residues. Trimming took off 3 bases at V and 8 bases at J, with 14 bases between the two ends. The germline CDR1 and CDR2 sequences are SGHAT and FQNNGV. Complete variable domain (other parts from reference TRBV11-2 and TRBJ2-1): EAGVAQSPRYKIIEKRQSVAFWCNPISGHATLYWYQQILGQGPKLLIQFQNNGVVDDSQLPKDRFSAERLKGVDSTLKIQPAKLEDSAVYLCASSLGGGSHEQFFGPGTRLTVL.

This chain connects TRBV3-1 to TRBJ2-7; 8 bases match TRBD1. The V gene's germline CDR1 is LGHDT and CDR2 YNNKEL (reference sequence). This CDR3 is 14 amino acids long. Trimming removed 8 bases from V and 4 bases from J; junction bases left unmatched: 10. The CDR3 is CASQADRADYEQYF. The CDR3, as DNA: TGTGCCAGCCAGGCGGACAGGGCTGATTACGAGCAGTACTTC.

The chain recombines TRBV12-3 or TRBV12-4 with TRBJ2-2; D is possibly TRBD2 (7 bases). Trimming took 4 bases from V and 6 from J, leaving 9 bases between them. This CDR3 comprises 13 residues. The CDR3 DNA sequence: TGTGCCAGCAGTTGGGGGGGCCCCGGGGAGCTGTTTTTT. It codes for CASSWGGPGELFF.

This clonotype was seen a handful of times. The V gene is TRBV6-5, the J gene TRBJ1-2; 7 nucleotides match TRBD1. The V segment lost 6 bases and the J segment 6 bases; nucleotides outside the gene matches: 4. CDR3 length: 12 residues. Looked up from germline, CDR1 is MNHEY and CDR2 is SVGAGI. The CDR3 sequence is CASSPTGHGYTF. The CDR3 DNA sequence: TGTGCCAGCAGCCCGACAGGGCATGGCTACACCTTC.

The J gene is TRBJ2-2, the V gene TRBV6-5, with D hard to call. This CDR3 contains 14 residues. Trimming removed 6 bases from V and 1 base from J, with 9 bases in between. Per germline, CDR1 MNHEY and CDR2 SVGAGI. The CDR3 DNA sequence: TGTGCCAGCAGCGGCTACAGGAACACCGGGGAGCTGTTTTTT. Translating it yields CASSGYRNTGELFF.

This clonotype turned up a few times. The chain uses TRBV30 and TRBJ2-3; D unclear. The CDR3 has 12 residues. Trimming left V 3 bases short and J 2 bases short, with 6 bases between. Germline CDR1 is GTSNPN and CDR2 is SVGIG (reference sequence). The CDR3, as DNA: TGTGCCTGGAGAGTGACCACAGATACGCAGTATTTT. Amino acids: CAWRVTTDTQYF.

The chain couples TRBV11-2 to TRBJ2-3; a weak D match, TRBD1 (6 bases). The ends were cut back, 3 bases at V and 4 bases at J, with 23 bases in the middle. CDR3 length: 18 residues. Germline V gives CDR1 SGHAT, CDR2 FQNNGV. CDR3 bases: TGTGCCAGCAGCTTTGGCCCCGACAGGCCTTTCTCGGCAGATACGCAGTATTTT. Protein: CASSFGPDRPFSADTQYF.

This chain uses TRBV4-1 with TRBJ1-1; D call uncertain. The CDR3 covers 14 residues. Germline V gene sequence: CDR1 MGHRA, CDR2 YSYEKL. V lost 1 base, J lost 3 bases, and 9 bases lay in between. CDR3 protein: CASSQVRPDTEAFF. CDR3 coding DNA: TGCGCCAGCAGCCAAGTCCGGCCCGACACTGAAGCTTTCTTT.

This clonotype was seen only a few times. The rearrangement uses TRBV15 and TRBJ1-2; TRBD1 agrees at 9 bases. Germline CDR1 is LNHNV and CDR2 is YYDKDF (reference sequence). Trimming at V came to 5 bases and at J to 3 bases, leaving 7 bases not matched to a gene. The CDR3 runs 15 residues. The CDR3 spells CATSPDRGAYYGYTF. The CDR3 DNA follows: TGTGCCACCAGCCCCGACAGGGGGGCGTACTATGGCTACACCTTC.

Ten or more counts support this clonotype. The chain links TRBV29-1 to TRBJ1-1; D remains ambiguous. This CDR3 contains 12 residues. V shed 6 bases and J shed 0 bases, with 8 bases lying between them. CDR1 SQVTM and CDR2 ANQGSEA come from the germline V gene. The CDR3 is CSVAVMNTEAFF. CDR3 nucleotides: TGCAGCGTCGCAGTTATGAACACTGAAGCTTTCTTT.

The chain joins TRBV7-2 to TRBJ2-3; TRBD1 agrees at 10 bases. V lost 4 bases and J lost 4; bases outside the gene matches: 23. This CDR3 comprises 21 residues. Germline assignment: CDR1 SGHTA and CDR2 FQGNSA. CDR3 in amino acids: CASSSPRGGVGQGWAADTQYF. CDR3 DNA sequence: TGTGCCAGCAGCTCTCCGAGGGGGGGTGTGGGACAGGGGTGGGCGGCAGATACGCAGTATTTT.

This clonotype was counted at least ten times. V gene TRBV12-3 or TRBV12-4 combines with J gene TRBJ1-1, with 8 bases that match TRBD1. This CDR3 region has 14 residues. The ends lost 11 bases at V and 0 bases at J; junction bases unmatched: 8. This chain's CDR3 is CAGGTGWMNTEAFF. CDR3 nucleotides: TGTGCCGGGGGGACAGGCTGGATGAACACTGAAGCTTTCTTT.

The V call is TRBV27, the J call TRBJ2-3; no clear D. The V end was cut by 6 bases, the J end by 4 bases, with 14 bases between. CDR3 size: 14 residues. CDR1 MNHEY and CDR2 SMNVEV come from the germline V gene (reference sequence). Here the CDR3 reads CASRPPSGADTQYF. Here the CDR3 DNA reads TGTGCCAGCAGACCCCCCTCGGGCGCAGATACGCAGTATTTT.

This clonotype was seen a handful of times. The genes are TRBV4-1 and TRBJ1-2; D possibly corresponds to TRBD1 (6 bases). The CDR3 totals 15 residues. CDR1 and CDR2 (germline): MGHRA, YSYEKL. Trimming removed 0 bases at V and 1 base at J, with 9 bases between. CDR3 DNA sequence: TGCGCCAGCAGCCAAGAGTTCAGGGGTAACTATGGCTACACCTTC. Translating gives CASSQEFRGNYGYTF.

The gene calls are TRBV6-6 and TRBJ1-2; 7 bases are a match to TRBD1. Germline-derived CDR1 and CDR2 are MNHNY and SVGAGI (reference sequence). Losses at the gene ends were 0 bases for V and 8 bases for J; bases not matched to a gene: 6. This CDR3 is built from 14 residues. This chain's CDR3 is CASSYSQGSQGYTF. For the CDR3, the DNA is TGTGCCAGCAGTTACTCACAGGGGTCTCAGGGCTACACCTTC.

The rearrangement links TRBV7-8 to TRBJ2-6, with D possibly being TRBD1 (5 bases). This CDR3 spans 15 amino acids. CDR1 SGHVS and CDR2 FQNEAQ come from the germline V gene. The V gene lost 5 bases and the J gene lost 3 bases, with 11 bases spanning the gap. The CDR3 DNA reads TGTGCCAGCAGCCCCGACAGACTTGGGGCCAACGTCCTGACTTTC. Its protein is CASSPDRLGANVLTF.

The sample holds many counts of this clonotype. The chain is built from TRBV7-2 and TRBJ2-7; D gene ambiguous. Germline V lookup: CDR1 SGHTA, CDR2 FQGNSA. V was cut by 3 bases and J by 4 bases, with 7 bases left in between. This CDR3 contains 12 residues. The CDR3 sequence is CASSFTGYEQYV. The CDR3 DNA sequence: TGTGCCAGCAGCTTTACGGGTTACGAGCAGTACGTC.

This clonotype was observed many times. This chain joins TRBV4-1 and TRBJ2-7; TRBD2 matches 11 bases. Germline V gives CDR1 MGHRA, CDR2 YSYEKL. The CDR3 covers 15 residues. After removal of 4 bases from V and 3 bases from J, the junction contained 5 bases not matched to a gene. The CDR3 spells CASSLGTSGGYEQYF. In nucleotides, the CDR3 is TGCGCCAGCAGCCTCGGAACTAGCGGGGGCTACGAGCAGTACTTC.

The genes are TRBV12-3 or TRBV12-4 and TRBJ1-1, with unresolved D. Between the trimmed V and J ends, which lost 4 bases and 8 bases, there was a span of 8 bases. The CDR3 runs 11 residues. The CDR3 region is CASSWGGEAFF. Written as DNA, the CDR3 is TGTGCCAGCAGTTGGGGAGGAGAAGCTTTCTTT.

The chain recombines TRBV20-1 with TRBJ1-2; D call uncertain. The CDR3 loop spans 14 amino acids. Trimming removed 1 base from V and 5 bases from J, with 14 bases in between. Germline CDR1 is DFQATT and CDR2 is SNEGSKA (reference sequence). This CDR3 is CSARVPNSWYGYTF. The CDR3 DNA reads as TGCAGTGCTAGAGTACCCAACTCCTGGTATGGCTACACCTTC.

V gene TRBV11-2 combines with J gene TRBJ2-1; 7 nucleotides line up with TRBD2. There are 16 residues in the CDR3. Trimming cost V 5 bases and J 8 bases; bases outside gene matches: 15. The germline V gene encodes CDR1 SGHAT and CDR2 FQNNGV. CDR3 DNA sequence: TGTGCCAGCAGCCATACTTTCGCGGAGGGAGGGCATGAGCAGTTCTTC. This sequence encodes CASSHTFAEGGHEQFF.

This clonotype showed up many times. CDR3: CASSLGTETGEQFF. DNA for the CDR3: TGTGCCAGCAGTTTGGGCACCGAGACGGGTGAGCAGTTCTTC. V gene TRBV27 combines with J gene TRBJ2-1, with unresolved D. Germline V lookup: CDR1 MNHEY, CDR2 SMNVEV (reference sequence). The CDR3 spans 14 residues. The germline V and J ends were trimmed by 3 bases and 9 bases, with 15 bases remaining between them.

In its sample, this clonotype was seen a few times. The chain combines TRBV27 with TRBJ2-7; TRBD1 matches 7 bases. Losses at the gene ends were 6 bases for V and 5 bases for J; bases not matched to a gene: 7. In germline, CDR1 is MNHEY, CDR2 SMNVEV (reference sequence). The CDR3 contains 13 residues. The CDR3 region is CASSLLDRDEQYF. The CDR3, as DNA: TGTGCCAGCAGCCTATTAGACAGGGACGAGCAGTACTTC.

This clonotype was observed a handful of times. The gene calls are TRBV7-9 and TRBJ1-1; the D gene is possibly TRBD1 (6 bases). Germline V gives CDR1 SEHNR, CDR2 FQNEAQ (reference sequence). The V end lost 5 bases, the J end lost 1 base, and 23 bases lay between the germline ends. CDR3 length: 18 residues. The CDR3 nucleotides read TGTGCCAGCAGCCCCACCGACAGGACATTATCGAGGAACACTGAAGCTTTCTTT. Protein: CASSPTDRTLSRNTEAFF.

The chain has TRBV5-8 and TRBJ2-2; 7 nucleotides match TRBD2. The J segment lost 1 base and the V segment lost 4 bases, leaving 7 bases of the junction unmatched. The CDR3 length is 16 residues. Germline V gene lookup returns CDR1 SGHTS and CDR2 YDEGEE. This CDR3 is CASSATTSWNTGELFF. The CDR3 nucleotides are TGTGCCAGCAGCGCAACGACTAGCTGGAACACCGGGGAGCTGTTTTTT.